The TCR beta chain under discussion was sequenced for a study of blood T cells in healthy people across ages. Trimming took 3 bases from V and 4 from J, leaving 10 bases between them. The CDR3 has 13 amino acids. Germline-derived CDR1 and CDR2 are SGHTA and FQGNSA. With regard to this clonotype: Its target is unknown.

Study-level points and caveats: Long-lived donors exceeded aged donors in naive CD4+ cells and diversity. Naive and antigen-experienced cells were not separated, limiting conclusive comparison. Donor CMV infection status was unknown, possibly confounding age-related changes in expanded clonotypes.

A J-beta primer mix and a sample-barcoded 5' primer were used in a second PCR of roughly 7 to 12 cycles. MiXCR was run by TCRdb on the 5' RACE reads, yielding one entry per CDR3 protein. In the table there are around 780,000 distinct CDR3 sequences, around 50% of which are singletons. In terms of origin and age, donors were healthy Caucasian individuals from Russia aged roughly 6 to 95. V usage is TRBV7-2 and J usage is TRBJ2-7, with D possibly being TRBD2 (5 bases). What was sequenced was blood. This TCR came from a man aged 40-55 years in good health. This chain's CDR3 is CASSFFGGYEQYF. The CDR3, as DNA: TGTGCCAGCAGCTTCTTTGGCGGGTACGAGCAGTACTTC.